This T cell receptor (beta chain) originates from a study of spatial heterogeneity in lung cancer. Whole-study findings and limits: Circulating ubiquitous expanded tumor TCRs were observed more frequently at resection than at follow-up.

TCRdb used MiXCR to reprocess the 5' RACE reads, holding one entry per CDR3 protein. The table lists roughly 75,000 distinct CDR3 sequences, 13% of them singletons, with 7.2% in the top ten. V lost 0 bases to trimming and J lost 7 bases, with 16 bases between them. Germline CDR1 is SQVTM and CDR2 is ANQGSEA. The CDR3 covers 15 residues. This clonotype was observed many times. Antigen: not known. Time point reported: sample taken at primary tumor resection. In each case, whole RNA from tumor, nontumor lung or frozen PBMC was sequenced unsorted. The donors, fewer than 90 patients with untreated early-stage non-small cell lung cancer, provided the samples.

The input for sequencing was PBMCs, taken at surgery. This clonotype originated in a male donor with early-stage non-small cell lung cancer. The chain has TRBV29-1 and TRBJ2-1, with D tentatively TRBD1 (6 bases). Here the CDR3 reads CSVEDPGASLNEQFF. The CDR3 nucleotides are TGCAGCGTTGAAGATCCAGGGGCAAGCCTAAATGAGCAGTTCTTC.